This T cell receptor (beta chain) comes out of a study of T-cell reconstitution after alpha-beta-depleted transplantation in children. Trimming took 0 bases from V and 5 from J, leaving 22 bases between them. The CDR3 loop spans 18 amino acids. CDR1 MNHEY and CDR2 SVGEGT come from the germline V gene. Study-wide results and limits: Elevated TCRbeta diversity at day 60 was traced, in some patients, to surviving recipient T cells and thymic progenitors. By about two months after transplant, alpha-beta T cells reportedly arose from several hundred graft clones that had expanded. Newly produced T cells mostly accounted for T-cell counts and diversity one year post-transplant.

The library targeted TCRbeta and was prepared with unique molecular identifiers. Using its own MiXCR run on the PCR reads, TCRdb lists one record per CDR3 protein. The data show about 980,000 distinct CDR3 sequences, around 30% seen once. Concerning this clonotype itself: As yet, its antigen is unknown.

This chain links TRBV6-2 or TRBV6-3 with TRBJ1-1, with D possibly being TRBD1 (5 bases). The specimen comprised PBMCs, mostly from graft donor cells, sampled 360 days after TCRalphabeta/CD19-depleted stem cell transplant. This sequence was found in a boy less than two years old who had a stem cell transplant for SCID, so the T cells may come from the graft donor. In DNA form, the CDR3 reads TGTGCCAGCAGTTACTCGGGCAGGGTCGGTTTTAAAAGGACTGAAGCTTTCTTT. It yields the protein CASSYSGRVGFKRTEAFF.